Listed here are 18 T cell receptor beta chains from one sample, sequenced in a study of shared clonotypes between healthy human individuals. Produced via immunoSEQ multiplex PCR; TCRdb's table is partial and in-frame only. The sample includes over 400,000 clones, around 73% of them seen just once. Sequencing was done on a sample of PBMCs. The receptors were gathered from a woman between 40 and 55 years old in good health. Some clones in this sample may be carry-over from other donors' samples.

V is TRBV5-4 and J is TRBJ2-3; 10 bases line up with TRBD2. The germline gives CDR1 SGHNT, CDR2 YYREEE (reference sequence). The CDR3 is made up of 16 amino acids. V lost 0 bases and J lost 2; bases outside the gene matches: 3. Written as DNA, the CDR3 is TGTGCCAGCAGCTTGGTACTAGCGGGGATCACAGATACGCAGTATTTT. Amino acid sequence: CASSLVLAGITDTQYF. Based on the CDR3 plus reference TRBV5-4 and TRBJ2-3, the full variable domain is ETGVTQSPTHLIKTRGQQVTLRCSSQSGHNTVSWYQQALGQGPQFIFQYYREEENGRGNFPPRFSGLQFPNYSSELNVNALELDDSALYLCASSLVLAGITDTQYFGPGTRLTVL.

This clone came up a few times. The chain links TRBV6-5 to TRBJ1-1; D not resolved. Trimming took off 0 bases at V and 1 base at J, with 9 bases between the two ends. There are 15 residues in the CDR3. Germline V gives CDR1 MNHEY, CDR2 SVGAGI. The CDR3 bases are TGTGCCAGCAGTTACTCCGGTCCCTGGAACACTGAAGCTTTCTTT. Its translation is CASSYSGPWNTEAFF.

V is TRBV28 and J is TRBJ1-1; D gene unclear. Germline V CDR1 and CDR2: MDHEN, SYDVKM. The CDR3 runs 17 residues. Trimming removed 7 bases at V and 1 base at J, with 22 bases between. CDR3 residues: CASTRAGEGTPNTEAFF. The CDR3 DNA reads as TGTGCCAGCACCCGAGCGGGCGAGGGTACCCCGAACACTGAAGCTTTCTTT.

This clone was seen a single time. The chain recombines TRBV27 with TRBJ2-1, with a weak D call TRBD1 (5 bases). CDR1 MNHEY and CDR2 SMNVEV come from the germline V gene (reference sequence). Trimming removed 2 bases at V and 6 bases at J, with 11 bases between. This CDR3 is built from 14 residues. CDR3 bases: TGTGCCAGCAGTTTAGGCCAGGGTGTCAATGAGCAGTTCTTC. This translates into CASSLGQGVNEQFF.

As DNA, the CDR3 is TGCGCCAGCAGCCAACCCAAACCTCCCGGGACGGGTGGCTACACCTTC. Translation: CASSQPKPPGTGGYTF. The V gene is TRBV4-1, the J gene TRBJ1-2; TRBD1 is a possible D gene (5 bases). Trimming cost V 2 bases and J 7 bases, with 20 bases left between them. Germline V gene data show CDR1 as MGHRA and CDR2 as YSYEKL. The CDR3 is made up of 16 amino acids.

This chain connects TRBV18 to TRBJ2-1, with a weak D call TRBD2 (5 bases). The germline V and J ends were trimmed by 2 bases and 8 bases, with 10 bases remaining between them. Germline V gene sequence: CDR1 KGHSH, CDR2 LQKENI. CDR3 length equals 13 residues. The CDR3 sequence is CASSPIAGDEQFF. The CDR3 DNA sequence: TGTGCCAGCTCACCAATTGCCGGGGATGAGCAGTTCTTC.

The genes are TRBV9 and TRBJ2-1; 14 bases align to TRBD2. J gave up 9 bases and V 4 bases, and 6 bases lay outside the gene matches. CDR1 and CDR2 from the germline V gene are SGDLS and YYNGEE. This CDR3 spans 15 amino acids. CDR3 DNA sequence: TGTGCCAGCAGCCCTCGACTAGCGGGAGGGACTGAGCAGTTCTTC. Its translation: CASSPRLAGGTEQFF.

This clone was seen only a few times. The chain is built from TRBV2 and TRBJ2-7; D may be TRBD1 or TRBD2 (5 bases each). V was pared by 7 bases and J by 2 bases, with 15 bases between. Looked up from germline, CDR1 is SNHLY and CDR2 is FYNNEI. This CDR3 has 14 amino acids. The CDR3 DNA reads as TGTGCCAGCACCCAAAGGGACGGAGCCTACGAGCAGTACTTC. Amino acids: CASTQRDGAYEQYF.

V is TRBV28 and J is TRBJ1-2; unclear D gene. The CDR3 covers 13 residues. V gave up 9 bases and J gave up 0 bases, with 11 bases separating them. Germline CDR1 is MDHEN and CDR2 is SYDVKM. CDR3 sequence (DNA): TGTGCCAGTTACGATCGAACTAACTATGGCTACACCTTC. This translates into CASYDRTNYGYTF.

The chain has TRBV6-5 and TRBJ1-6, with 7 bases that match TRBD1. The CDR3 consists of 16 residues. The V segment lost 0 bases and the J segment 10 bases; nucleotides outside the gene matches: 9. CDR1 is MNHEY, CDR2 SVGAGI, per germline. The CDR3 nucleotides are TGTGCCAGCAGTTACTCGGAGGGGGCGCGGCGCTCACCCCTCCACTTT. It is translated as CASSYSEGARRSPLHF.

The rearrangement joins TRBV5-1 to TRBJ2-7, with unresolved D. Trimming removed 0 bases at V and 6 bases at J, with 7 bases between. This CDR3 is 12 amino acids long. CDR1 is SGHRS, CDR2 YFSETQ, per germline. CDR3: CASSLGTSEQYF. CDR3 bases: TGCGCCAGCAGCTTGGGAACGAGCGAGCAGTACTTC.

The chain joins TRBV18 to TRBJ2-1; 10 bases match TRBD2. V shed 4 bases, J shed 7 bases, and the junction held 7 bases outside the gene matches. The CDR3 loop spans 15 amino acids. Germline V gene data show CDR1 as KGHSH and CDR2 as LQKENI. The CDR3 protein is CASSQQREGRNEQFF. The CDR3, as DNA: TGTGCCAGCTCACAACAGCGGGAGGGCCGGAATGAGCAGTTCTTC.

This sequence joins TRBV15 and TRBJ1-4; no reliable D call. CDR3 length: 13 amino acids. Between the trimmed V and J ends, which lost 1 base and 5 bases, there was a span of 5 bases. Germline V gives CDR1 LNHNV, CDR2 YYDKDF (reference sequence). As DNA, the CDR3 is TGTGCCACCAGCAGAGGCCAGAATGAAAAACTGTTTTTT. Its protein is CATSRGQNEKLFF.

The rearrangement links TRBV28 to TRBJ1-5; TRBD1 might be the D (5 bases). Germline V gives CDR1 MDHEN, CDR2 SYDVKM. Trimming took 5 bases from V and 12 from J, leaving 14 bases between them. The CDR3 contains 12 residues. The CDR3 DNA is TGTGCCAGCAGTCCCCGGGGACTTCTCCAGCATTTT. It specifies CASSPRGLLQHF.

The chain is built from TRBV29-1 and TRBJ2-2, with D possibly matching TRBD1 (6 bases). Germline lookup yields CDR1 SQVTM and CDR2 ANQGSEA. The CDR3 contains 14 residues. V lost 3 bases, J lost 3 bases, and 11 bases lay in between. The DNA for the CDR3 is TGCAGCGTTGACCTCCGGACAGACACCGGGGAGCTGTTTTTT. Its protein is CSVDLRTDTGELFF.

The chain recombines TRBV11-2 with TRBJ2-4; D gene uncertain. Germline-derived CDR1 and CDR2 are SGHAT and FQNNGV. The CDR3 totals 15 residues. V was trimmed by 1 base and J by 8 bases, leaving 15 bases between them. CDR3 in amino acids: CASSLGFSKRDIQYF. The CDR3 coding sequence is TGTGCCAGCAGCTTAGGGTTCTCCAAAAGGGACATTCAGTACTTC.

This clone appeared a single time. V gene TRBV27 combines with J gene TRBJ2-5; D may match TRBD1 or TRBD2 (5 bases each). The germline V gene encodes CDR1 MNHEY and CDR2 SMNVEV (reference sequence). V shed 6 bases and J shed 1 base, with 12 bases lying between them. The CDR3 runs 14 residues. CDR3 DNA sequence: TGTGCCAGCAGCCTCCGGGGCCTCCAAGAGACCCAGTACTTC. This translates into CASSLRGLQETQYF.

The rearrangement joins TRBV5-1 to TRBJ1-5, with TRBD1 matching over 8 bases. V dropped 3 bases and J dropped 5; count of bases not matched to a gene: 4. Germline values: CDR1 SGHRS, CDR2 YFSETQ. This CDR3 has 14 amino acids. CDR3 residues: CASSWTGRHQPQHF. CDR3 DNA: TGCGCCAGCAGCTGGACAGGGAGGCATCAGCCCCAGCATTTT.